The 25 T cell receptor beta chains listed next were all sequenced from one sample in a study of T-cell reconstitution after alpha-beta-depleted transplantation in children. Library preparation (for TCRbeta) was performed with unique molecular identifiers. From the PCR reads, TCRdb called clonotypes with MiXCR, one entry per CDR3 protein. The sample records approximately 590,000 distinct CDR3 sequences, more than 9% being singletons. The source material was PBMCs from the stem cell graft donor, sampled from the stem cell graft. The receptors come from a human donor who donated a stem cell graft to a child with acute myeloid leukemia.

This clonotype was counted at least ten times. The chain combines TRBV24-1 with TRBJ2-1; a possible D gene is TRBD1 (6 bases). Germline V gene sequence: CDR1 KGHDR, CDR2 SFDVKD. V was shortened by 4 bases and J by 5 bases, with 11 bases between the two germline ends. The CDR3 length is 14 residues. Here the CDR3 DNA reads TGTGCCACCAGTGACCCCCAGGGGAACAATGAGCAGTTCTTC. This gives the protein CATSDPQGNNEQFF.

The V gene is TRBV18, the J gene TRBJ2-1; 9 positions agree with TRBD2. Losses at the gene ends were 5 bases for V and 8 bases for J; bases not matched to a gene: 10. The germline V gene has CDR1 KGHSH and CDR2 LQKENI. This CDR3 is 15 amino acids long. The CDR3 nucleotides are TGTGCCAGCTCAGAGGGACTAGCTTCATTCGATGAGCAGTTCTTC. Its protein is CASSEGLASFDEQFF. Filled out from reference TRBV18 and TRBJ2-1, the complete variable domain reads NAGVMQNPRHLVRRRGQEARLRCSPMKGHSHVYWYRQLPEEGLKFMVYLQKENIIDESGMPKERFSAEFPKEGPSILRIQQVVRGDSAAYFCASSEGLASFDEQFFGPGTRLTVL.

The CDR3 loop reads CASSVALQGQETQYF. Written as DNA, the CDR3 is TGTGCCAGCAGCGTAGCGCTTCAGGGACAAGAGACCCAGTACTTC. V and J are TRBV9 and TRBJ2-5, with a weak D call TRBD1 (5 bases). Between the trimmed V and J ends, which lost 0 bases and 2 bases, there was a span of 11 bases. The CDR3 contains 15 residues. Germline V gene data show CDR1 as SGDLS and CDR2 as YYNGEE. The whole variable domain, filled in from reference TRBV9 and TRBJ2-5, reads DSGVTQTPKHLITATGQRVTLRCSPRSGDLSVYWYQQSLDQGLQFLIQYYNGEERAKGNILERFSAQQFPDLHSELNLSSLELGDSALYFCASSVALQGQETQYFGPGTRLLVL.

This clonotype has ten or more counts. The chain joins TRBV29-1 to TRBJ2-2; D is possibly TRBD1 (5 bases). The V end lost 7 bases, the J end lost 0 bases, and 9 bases lay between the germline ends. In germline, CDR1 is SQVTM, CDR2 ANQGSEA. There are 13 residues in the CDR3. In DNA form, the CDR3 reads TGCAGCGCGAAGACAGCGAACACCGGGGAGCTGTTTTTT. It codes for CSAKTANTGELFF.

The gene calls are TRBV7-9 and TRBJ1-6, with D uncertain. The germline V gene has CDR1 SEHNR and CDR2 FQNEAQ (reference sequence). The CDR3 covers 13 residues. V lost 5 bases and J 7 bases, leaving 9 bases between the germline ends. In nucleotides, the CDR3 is TGTGCCAGCAGCCCTGGAGTCAATTCACCCCTCCACTTT. Its translation: CASSPGVNSPLHF.

This clonotype came up a few times. The V and J genes are TRBV6-2 or TRBV6-3 and TRBJ1-2, with D tentatively TRBD1 (6 bases). V lost 6 bases and J 3 bases, leaving 20 bases between the germline ends. This CDR3 is 16 amino acids long. Germline CDR1 is MNHEY and CDR2 is SVGEGT. The CDR3 region has the DNA TGTGCCAGCAGCTATGGGGGCCTATCAGGGGACTATGGCTACACCTTC. This encodes CASSYGGLSGDYGYTF.

The V gene is TRBV5-5, the J gene TRBJ2-2; no clear D. CDR1 is SGHKS and CDR2 is YYEKEE in the germline V gene (reference sequence). This CDR3 has 14 amino acids. Trimming stripped 2 bases from V and 6 bases from J, with 11 bases between. CDR3 loop: CASSFLDRAGELFF. The DNA for the CDR3 is TGTGCCAGCAGCTTCCTAGATAGGGCCGGGGAGCTGTTTTTT.

The chain combines TRBV12-3 or TRBV12-4 with TRBJ1-2; D may be TRBD1 (6 bases). The germline V and J ends were trimmed by 7 bases and 6 bases, with 18 bases remaining between them. The CDR3 length is 14 residues. The CDR3 loop reads CASTPWSGGHGYTF. CDR3 nucleotide sequence: TGTGCCAGCACCCCCTGGTCCGGGGGCCATGGCTACACCTTC.

This sequence joins TRBV6-2 or TRBV6-3 and TRBJ2-3, with D unclear. V lost 6 bases and J lost 4, with 5 bases in between. The CDR3 length is 11 residues. Germline CDR1 MNHEY, CDR2 SVGEGT. The CDR3 DNA is TGTGCCAGCAGGTGGGCAGATACGCAGTATTTT. Translating it yields CASRWADTQYF.

This clonotype showed up just a few times. V and J are TRBV7-8 and TRBJ2-7; the D gene could be TRBD1 or TRBD2 (6 bases each). With 2 bases removed from V and 3 bases from J, the gap between germline ends came to 14 bases. The CDR3 runs to 15 residues. Germline V gene lookup returns CDR1 SGHVS and CDR2 FQNEAQ. In nucleotides, the CDR3 is TGTGCCAGCAGCTTAATGCGGGACACCTACTACGAGCAGTACTTC. Translation gives CASSLMRDTYYEQYF.

This clonotype was seen many times. This sequence joins TRBV7-6 and TRBJ2-7; a possible D gene is TRBD1 (5 bases). V was pared by 4 bases and J by 7 bases, with 11 bases between. Germline CDR1 reads SGHVS; CDR2 reads FNYEAQ. This CDR3 contains 12 residues. The CDR3 sequence is CASSSLKGEQYF. In nucleotides, the CDR3 is TGTGCCAGCAGCTCGCTCAAGGGGGAGCAGTACTTC.

This clonotype showed up just a few times. The chain joins TRBV15 to TRBJ2-5; TRBD2 matches at 11 bases. CDR3 length equals 15 residues. Germline V CDR1 and CDR2: LNHNV, YYDKDF (reference sequence). The J segment lost 4 bases and the V segment lost 5 bases, leaving 6 bases of the junction unmatched. CDR3 sequence reads: CATSDWTSGLETQYF. For the CDR3, the DNA is TGTGCCACCAGCGATTGGACTAGCGGGTTAGAGACCCAGTACTTC.

The chain uses TRBV20-1 and TRBJ2-1; 8 bases agree with TRBD2. The length of the CDR3 is 14 residues. CDR1 and CDR2 from the germline V gene are DFQATT and SNEGSKA (reference sequence). J gave up 6 bases and V 3 bases, and 7 bases lay outside the gene matches. DNA for the CDR3: TGCAGTGCTAGGGAAGCGGGAGTGACCAATGAGCAGTTCTTC. As protein: CSAREAGVTNEQFF.

The chain couples TRBV9 to TRBJ2-1; weak D call: TRBD2 (6 bases). V was clipped by 0 bases and J by 5 bases, with 15 bases between them. This CDR3 spans 16 amino acids. Germline V gene data show CDR1 as SGDLS and CDR2 as YYNGEE. The CDR3 bases are TGTGCCAGCAGCGTAGATTATGGCGGGAACAACAATGAGCAGTTCTTC. Protein product: CASSVDYGGNNNEQFF.

This clonotype was found a few times. This chain links TRBV6-5 with TRBJ1-6; D perhaps matches TRBD1 (5 bases). Germline lookup yields CDR1 MNHEY and CDR2 SVGAGI. With 7 bases removed from V and 7 bases from J, the gap between germline ends came to 11 bases. There are 13 residues in the CDR3. CDR3 nucleotide sequence: TGTGCCAGCATCAGAGGGGAGAATTCACCCCTCCACTTT. It translates to CASIRGENSPLHF.

This clonotype was observed at least ten times. This sequence joins TRBV28 and TRBJ2-7; no firm D call. Per germline, CDR1 MDHEN and CDR2 SYDVKM. V dropped 7 bases and J dropped 3 bases, with 7 bases sitting between them. The CDR3 consists of 11 residues. In DNA form, the CDR3 reads TGTGCCAGCAACTCTGGCTACGAGCAGTACTTC. It codes for CASNSGYEQYF.

The chain uses TRBV5-1 and TRBJ2-3; D is unclear. The germline V gene encodes CDR1 SGHRS and CDR2 YFSETQ. V was clipped by 4 bases and J by 0 bases, with 6 bases between them. The CDR3 is made up of 13 amino acids. CDR3 sequence: CASSGTSTDTQYF. CDR3 nucleotides: TGCGCCAGCAGCGGAACTAGCACAGATACGCAGTATTTT.

This clonotype was recorded at least ten times. The chain uses TRBV11-2 and TRBJ2-5; TRBD1 aligns across 8 bases. The CDR3 totals 13 residues. Germline CDR1 and CDR2: SGHAT and FQNNGV. V gave up 4 bases and J gave up 3 bases; unmatched junction bases: 1. CDR3 in amino acids: CASSSDREETQYF. CDR3 DNA sequence: TGTGCCAGCAGCTCGGACAGGGAAGAGACCCAGTACTTC.

This clonotype was seen repeatedly, ten times or more. The chain links TRBV29-1 to TRBJ2-4; 9 bases match TRBD2. Germline loops: CDR1 SQVTM, CDR2 ANQGSEA. The CDR3 length is 14 residues. With V trimmed by 7 bases and J by 0 bases, 4 bases remained unmatched. The CDR3 bases are TGCAGCGCTGAGCGGGGGGAAGCCAAAAACATTCAGTACTTC. Amino acids: CSAERGEAKNIQYF. The entire variable domain, with the rest obtained from reference TRBV29-1 and TRBJ2-4, is as follows: SAVISQKPSRDICQRGTSLTIQCQVDSQVTMMFWYRQQPGQSLTLIATANQGSEATYESGFVIDKFPISRPNLTFSTLTVSNMSPEDSSIYLCSAERGEAKNIQYFGAGTRLSVL.

This clonotype came up many times. The chain uses TRBV18 and TRBJ2-1; 8 nucleotides align to TRBD2. The length of the CDR3 is 14 residues. V lost 6 bases, J lost 6 bases, and 7 bases stayed unmatched. Germline CDR1 is KGHSH and CDR2 is LQKENI. DNA for the CDR3: TGTGCCAGCTCCCCCGGGAGGGGGGGCAATGAGCAGTTCTTC. This gives the protein CASSPGRGGNEQFF.

The V call is TRBV5-1, the J call TRBJ2-1; D is undetermined. Germline CDR1 SGHRS, CDR2 YFSETQ. V lost 1 base, J lost 2 bases, and 13 bases lay in between. The CDR3 loop spans 16 amino acids. CDR3 nucleotide sequence: TGCGCCAGCAGCTTGTCTGGTGGTTGGCCCTACAATGAGCAGTTCTTC. Protein sequence: CASSLSGGWPYNEQFF.

In its sample, this clonotype was seen a few times. The V gene is TRBV4-3, the J gene TRBJ2-7; no firm D call. This CDR3 spans 16 amino acids. Germline-derived CDR1 and CDR2 are LGHNA and YSLEER. Between the trimmed V and J ends, which lost 1 base and 2 bases, there was a span of 15 bases. CDR3 bases: TGCGCCAGCAGCCAAGTGCAGCCAGCAGAGGCCTACGAGCAGTACTTC. Translated: CASSQVQPAEAYEQYF.

Many counts were recorded for this clonotype. The chain combines TRBV5-1 with TRBJ2-7; 9 bases are a match to TRBD2. CDR3 length equals 18 residues. CDR1 is SGHRS, CDR2 YFSETQ, per germline. After removal of 0 bases from V and 1 base from J, the junction contained 11 bases not matched to a gene. CDR3 sequence: CASSLVSSGTFSSYEQYF. DNA for the CDR3: TGCGCCAGCAGCTTGGTCTCTAGCGGGACCTTTAGTTCCTACGAGCAGTACTTC.

This clonotype was seen ten or more times. The V and J genes are TRBV7-2 and TRBJ2-5; D possibly corresponds to TRBD2 (5 bases). The CDR3 length is 13 residues. Germline CDR1 reads SGHTA; CDR2 reads FQGNSA. V was cut by 3 bases and J by 3 bases, with 8 bases left in between. The CDR3 spells CASSFRGKETQYF. The CDR3 nucleotides read TGTGCCAGCAGCTTCAGAGGGAAAGAGACCCAGTACTTC.

This clonotype was recorded a few times. The J gene is TRBJ2-1, the V gene TRBV7-9, with D perhaps TRBD1 or TRBD2 (5 bases each). Germline CDR1 reads SEHNR; CDR2 reads FQNEAQ (reference sequence). V was cut by 9 bases and J by 6 bases, with 12 bases left in between. The CDR3 is 12 amino acids. In DNA form, the CDR3 reads TGTGCCAGACGGGGCCAGGGCAATGAGCAGTTCTTC. Protein sequence: CARRGQGNEQFF.